This TCR beta chain came from a study of cytomegalovirus exposure and HLA in healthy donors. For the study at large: In a previous analysis, 110 million or so unique TCR beta sequences were found from 170 million or so T cells.

General observations from the study: Reports described diagnosis of cytomegalovirus status by the classifier as highly specific and sensitive. A later analysis reportedly found that, within productive TCRs, an Asian-associated ancestry cluster had fewer N-insertions than the mean observed across the approximately 700 donors.

As regards this clone: The antigen is unknown.

The PCR was carried out with 60 Vbeta primers and 13 Jbeta primers. As processed by the authors: Around 11 million shared chains were among the 65 million to 85 million unique TCR beta chains that a later analysis counted. Produced via immunoSEQ multiplex PCR; TCRdb's table is partial and in-frame only. V, J and clone size are those of that table, while D and trimming were read from the DNA. The sample records almost 200,000 clones, more than 75% being singletons. The sample was PBMCs. The sequence came from a male donor in good health and CMV-seropositive.

The CDR3 reads CASSAQGQDYEQYF. The CDR3 coding sequence is TGTGCCAGCAGTGCGCAGGGGCAGGATTACGAGCAGTACTTC. This rearrangement joins TRBV6-5 to TRBJ2-7; TRBD1 might be the D (6 bases). Germline CDR1 and CDR2: MNHEY and SVGAGI. The CDR3 consists of 14 residues. V dropped 5 bases and J dropped 4 bases, with 15 bases sitting between them.